Sequencing of this TCR beta chain was carried out in a study of blood T cell repertoires in COVID-19. Study-level background: Samples taken during acute and convalescent COVID-19 were collected in the United States, Italy and Spain. The cDNA or gDNA used as material had been derived from T cells, B-cell-depleted T cells, or PBMCs.

Trimming removed 3 bases from V and 0 bases from J, with 20 bases in between. The CDR3 spans 18 residues. The germline CDR1 and CDR2 sequences are SGHVS and FQNEAQ. Original methodology: From reference gene primer amplification, estimates of nucleated cell counts were derived. Data came from immunoSEQ multiplex PCR; TCRdb stores just in-frame clones and leaves some out. V and J calls and clone size are those listed in that table; D and trimming were worked out from the DNA. The sample lists tens of thousands of clones, around nine tenths occurring once. This chain joins TRBV7-8 and TRBJ1-2; D not resolved. The clonotype was recovered from a human donor in a cohort sampled during active COVID-19. Sequencing input: peripheral blood. The CDR3 coding sequence is TGTGCCAGCAGCTTCGCCCCCCCCGACGAGGCAACTAACTATGGCTACACCTTC. Residues: CASSFAPPDEATNYGYTF.